This paragraph reports one T cell receptor (beta chain). Treatment reported: oral pan-JAK inhibitor, 5-10 mg twice daily. The sample comes from a study of CD8+ T cells in alopecia areata. Study-level information: Tofacitinib lasted 6 to 18 months, then 6 months off drug.

Extracted RNA was reverse transcribed, and the resulting cDNA served as sequencing template. Using immunoSEQ multiplex PCR, the repertoire was profiled, and TCRdb retains in-frame clones only, with some absent. Found here are some 200,000 clones, about 62% of them singletons; the top ten hold roughly 5%. CDR3 length equals 15 residues. CDR1 and CDR2 (germline): SGHRS, YFSETQ. V was cut by 0 bases and J by 2 bases, with 12 bases left in between. The sample here was CD4+ T cells sorted from blood, taken at week 24, from a patient treated with tofacitinib. This sequence originates from a human donor with alopecia areata. The V gene is TRBV5-1, the J gene TRBJ2-7, with D possibly TRBD1 on 6 matching bases. The CDR3 region has the DNA TGCGCCAGCAGCTTGGCCAATGGACAGACCTACGAGCAGTACTTC. This translates into CASSLANGQTYEQYF.